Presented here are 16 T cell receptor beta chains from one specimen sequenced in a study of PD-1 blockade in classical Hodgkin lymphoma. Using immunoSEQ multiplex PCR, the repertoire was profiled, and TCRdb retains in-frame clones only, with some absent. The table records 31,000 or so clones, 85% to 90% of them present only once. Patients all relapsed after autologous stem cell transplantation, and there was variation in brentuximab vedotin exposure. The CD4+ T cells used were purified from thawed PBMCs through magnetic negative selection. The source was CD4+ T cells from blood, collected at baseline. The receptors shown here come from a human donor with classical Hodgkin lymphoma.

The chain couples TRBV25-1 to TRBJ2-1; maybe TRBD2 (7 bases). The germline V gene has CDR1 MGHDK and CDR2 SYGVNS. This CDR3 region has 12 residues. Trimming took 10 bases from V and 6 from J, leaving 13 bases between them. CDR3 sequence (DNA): TGTGCCACACAAAGGGGGGGCAATGAGCAGTTCTTC. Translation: CATQRGGNEQFF.

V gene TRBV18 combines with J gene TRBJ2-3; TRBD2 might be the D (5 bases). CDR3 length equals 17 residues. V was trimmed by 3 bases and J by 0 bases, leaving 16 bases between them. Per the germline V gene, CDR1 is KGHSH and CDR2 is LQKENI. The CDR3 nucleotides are TGTGCCAGCTCACCCCGAGGGAGAAGTGATAGCACAGATACGCAGTATTTT. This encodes CASSPRGRSDSTDTQYF.

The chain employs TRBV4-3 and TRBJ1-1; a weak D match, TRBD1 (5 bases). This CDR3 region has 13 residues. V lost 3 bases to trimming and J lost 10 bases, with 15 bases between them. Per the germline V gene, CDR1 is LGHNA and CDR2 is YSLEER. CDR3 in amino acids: CASSQLLQGRAFF. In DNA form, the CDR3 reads TGCGCCAGCAGCCAGCTACTCCAGGGAAGAGCTTTCTTT.

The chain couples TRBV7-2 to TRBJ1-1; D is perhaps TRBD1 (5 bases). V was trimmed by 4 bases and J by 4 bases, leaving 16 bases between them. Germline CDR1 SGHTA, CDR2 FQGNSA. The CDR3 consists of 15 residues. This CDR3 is CASSSLALGGTEAFF. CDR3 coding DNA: TGTGCCAGCAGCTCCCTCGCCCTCGGGGGCACTGAAGCTTTCTTT.

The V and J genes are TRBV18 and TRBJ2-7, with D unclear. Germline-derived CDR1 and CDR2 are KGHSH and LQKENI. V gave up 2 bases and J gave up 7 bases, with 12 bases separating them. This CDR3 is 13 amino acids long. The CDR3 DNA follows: TGTGCCAGCTCACCAGGGATAATGGGAGAGCAGTACTTC. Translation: CASSPGIMGEQYF.

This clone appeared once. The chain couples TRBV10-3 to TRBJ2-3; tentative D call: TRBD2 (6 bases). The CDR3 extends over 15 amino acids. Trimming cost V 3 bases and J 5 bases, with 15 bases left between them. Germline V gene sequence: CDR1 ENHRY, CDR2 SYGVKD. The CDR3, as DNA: TGTGCCATCAGTGAAGCATACGGGAGTAAAGATACGCAGTATTTT. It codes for CAISEAYGSKDTQYF.

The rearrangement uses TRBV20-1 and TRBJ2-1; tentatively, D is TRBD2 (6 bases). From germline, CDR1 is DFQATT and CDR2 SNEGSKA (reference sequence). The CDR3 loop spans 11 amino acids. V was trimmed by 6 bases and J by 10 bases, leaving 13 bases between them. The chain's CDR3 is CSARAGWEQFF. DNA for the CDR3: TGCAGTGCCCGAGCGGGCTGGGAGCAGTTCTTC.

The DNA of the CDR3 is TGCGCCAGCAGTAGGACTAGCGGAACAGATACGCAGTATTTT. Protein: CASSRTSGTDTQYF. The chain joins TRBV10-1 to TRBJ2-3, with 10 positions matching TRBD2. Looked up from germline, CDR1 is WNHNN and CDR2 is SYGVQD (reference sequence). The CDR3 runs to 14 residues. J lost 3 bases, V lost 5 bases, and 2 bases had no gene match.

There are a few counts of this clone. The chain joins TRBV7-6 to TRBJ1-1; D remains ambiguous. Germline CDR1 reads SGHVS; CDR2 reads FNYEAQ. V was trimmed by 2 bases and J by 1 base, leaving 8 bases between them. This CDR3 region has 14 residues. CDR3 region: CASSLTYGNTEAFF. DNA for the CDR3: TGTGCCAGCAGCTTAACTTATGGGAACACTGAAGCTTTCTTT. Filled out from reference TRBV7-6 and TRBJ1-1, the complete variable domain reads GAGVSQSPRYKVTKRGQDVALRCDPISGHVSLYWYRQALGQGPEFLTYFNYEAQQDKSGLPNDRFSAERPEGSISTLTIQRTEQRDSAMYRCASSLTYGNTEAFFGQGTRLTVV.

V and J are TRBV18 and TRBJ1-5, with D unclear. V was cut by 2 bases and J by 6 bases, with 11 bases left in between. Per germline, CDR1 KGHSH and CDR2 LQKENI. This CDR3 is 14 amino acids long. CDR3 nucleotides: TGTGCCAGCTCACCATTACCGGGGATTCAGCCCCAGCATTTT. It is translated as CASSPLPGIQPQHF. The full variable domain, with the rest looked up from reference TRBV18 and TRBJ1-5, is NAGVMQNPRHLVRRRGQEARLRCSPMKGHSHVYWYRQLPEEGLKFMVYLQKENIIDESGMPKERFSAEFPKEGPSILRIQQVVRGDSAAYFCASSPLPGIQPQHFGDGTRLSIL.

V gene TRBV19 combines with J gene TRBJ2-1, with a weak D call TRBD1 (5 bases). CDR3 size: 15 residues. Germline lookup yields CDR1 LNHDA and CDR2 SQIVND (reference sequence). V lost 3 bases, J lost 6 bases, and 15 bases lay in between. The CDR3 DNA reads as TGTGCCAGTAGTATCGTCCAGGGCGGTTTCAATGAGCAGTTCTTC. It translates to CASSIVQGGFNEQFF.

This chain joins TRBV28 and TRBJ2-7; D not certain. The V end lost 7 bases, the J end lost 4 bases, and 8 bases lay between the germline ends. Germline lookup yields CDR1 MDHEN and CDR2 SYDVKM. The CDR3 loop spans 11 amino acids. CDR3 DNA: TGTGCCAGCACCACCCAGTACGAGCAGTACTTC. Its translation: CASTTQYEQYF.

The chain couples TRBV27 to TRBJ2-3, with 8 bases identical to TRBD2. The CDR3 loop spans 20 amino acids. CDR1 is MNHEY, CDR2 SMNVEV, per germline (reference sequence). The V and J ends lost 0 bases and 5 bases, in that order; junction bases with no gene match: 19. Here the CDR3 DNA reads TGTGCCAGCAGTTTATCCAGCGGGAGCTGGGCAAAGCAGGGTAAAGATACGCAGTATTTT. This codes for CASSLSSGSWAKQGKDTQYF.

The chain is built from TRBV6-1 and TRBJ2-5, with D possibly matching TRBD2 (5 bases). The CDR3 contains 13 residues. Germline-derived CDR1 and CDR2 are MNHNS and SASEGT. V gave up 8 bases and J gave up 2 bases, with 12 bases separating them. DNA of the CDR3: TGTGCCAGCTGCGCGACGGGACAAGAGACCCAGTACTTC. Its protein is CASCATGQETQYF.

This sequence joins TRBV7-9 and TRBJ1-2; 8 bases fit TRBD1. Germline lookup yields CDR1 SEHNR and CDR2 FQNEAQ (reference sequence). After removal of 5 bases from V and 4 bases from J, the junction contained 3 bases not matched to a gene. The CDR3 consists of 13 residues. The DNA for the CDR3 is TGTGCCAGCAGCCGACAGGGGACCTATGGCTACACCTTC. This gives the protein CASSRQGTYGYTF.

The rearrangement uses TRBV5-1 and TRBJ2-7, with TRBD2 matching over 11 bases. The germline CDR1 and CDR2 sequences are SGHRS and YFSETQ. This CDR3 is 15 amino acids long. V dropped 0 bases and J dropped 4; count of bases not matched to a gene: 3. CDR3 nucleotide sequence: TGCGCCAGCAGCTTGGATAGCGGGAGGGTGTACGAGCAGTACTTC. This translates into CASSLDSGRVYEQYF.